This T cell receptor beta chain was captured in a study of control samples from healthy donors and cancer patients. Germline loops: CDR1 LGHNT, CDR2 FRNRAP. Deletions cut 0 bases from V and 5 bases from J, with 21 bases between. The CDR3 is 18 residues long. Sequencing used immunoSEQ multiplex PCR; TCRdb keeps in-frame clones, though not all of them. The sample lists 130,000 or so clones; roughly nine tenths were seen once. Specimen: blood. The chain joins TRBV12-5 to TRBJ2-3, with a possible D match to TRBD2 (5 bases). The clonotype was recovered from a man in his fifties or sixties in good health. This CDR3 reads CASGLVLGRASLVDTQYF. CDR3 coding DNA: TGTGCTAGTGGTTTGGTACTAGGTCGAGCTAGCCTCGTAGATACGCAGTATTTT.